The rows below give T cell receptor beta chains drawn from one sample of a study. Via MiXCR, TCRdb re-called the reads, giving one row per CDR3 protein. Of approximately 1,800 distinct CDR3 sequences detected, approximately 8% appear once; the ten largest clones hold about 12%. Sequencing was performed on CD4+ T cells from peripheral blood. These receptors came from a human donor with rheumatoid arthritis. Each CDR3 is given with its conserved first and last residue. A D gene is named only where the DNA matches it firmly. Not every row has a clone size; where given, it reads once, few, many or a size class.

medium-sized,TRBD2,TRBJ2-7,TRBV4-1,TGCGCCAGCAGCCTGAGTAGGGAAAGGACTAGCGGCACATTCGAGCAGTACTTC,CASSLSRERTSGTFEQYF
medium-sized,-,TRBJ1-3,TRBV7-2,TGTGCCAGCAGCTATCGGCAGGCGGGAAACACCATATATTTT,CASSYRQAGNTIYF
medium-sized,TRBD1,TRBJ1-6,TRBV7-9,TGTGCCAGCAGCTTCACAGGGGACTATAATTCACCCCTCCACTTT,CASSFTGDYNSPLHF
medium-sized,-,TRBJ1-2,TRBV7-2,TGTGCCAGCAGCGTCCGGGAGAAGAACTATGGCTACACCTTC,CASSVREKNYGYTF
medium-sized,-,TRBJ1-1,TRBV6-2/TRBV6-3,TGTGCCAGCAGTTACCCCCTGGACAAGAACACTGAAGCTTTCTTT,CASSYPLDKNTEAFF
medium-sized,TRBD1,TRBJ1-2,TRBV7-9,TGTGCCAGCAGCTTCCCGGGACAGGCGGCGAGTGGCTACACCTTC,CASSFPGQAASGYTF
many,-,TRBJ2-1,TRBV20-1,TGCAGTGCTAGCGAGGCTGGCAACAATGAGCAGTTCTTC,CSASEAGNNEQFF
few,-,TRBJ2-1,TRBV23-1,TGCGCCAGCAGTCAATTGGAGGGAAAGTTGGGCAATGAGCAGTTCTTC,CASSQLEGKLGNEQFF
medium-sized,TRBD2,TRBJ2-5,TRBV7-2,TGTGCCAGCAGCTTCCCGGGGACTAGTGCGCAAGAGACCCAGTACTTC,CASSFPGTSAQETQYF
large,-,TRBJ1-4,TRBV7-2,TGTGCCAGCAGCTTGGGACAAGGCAGGACAGAAAAACTGTTTTTT,CASSLGQGRTEKLFF
medium-sized,-,TRBJ2-5,TRBV7-8,TGTGCCAGCAGCTTAGATAGGCCGCAGACCCAGTACTTC,CASSLDRPQTQYF
large,-,TRBJ2-7,TRBV6-2/TRBV6-3,TGTGCCAGCAGCGACCCAGGCTCCTACGAGCAGTACTTC,CASSDPGSYEQYF
medium-sized,-,TRBJ2-5,TRBV10-3,TGTGCCATCAGTGAGTCGTTGCCGAACCAAGAGACCCAGTACTTC,CAISESLPNQETQYF
medium-sized,-,TRBJ2-2,TRBV11-2,TGTGCCAGCAGCTTCGGTCTACGGGGACGAGGCGGGGAGCTGTTTTTT,CASSFGLRGRGGELFF
medium-sized,-,TRBJ1-1,TRBV7-3,TGTGCCAGCAGCTTGCTACCAGACGACCAGAACACTGAAGCTTTCTTT,CASSLLPDDQNTEAFF
medium-sized,-,TRBJ2-1,TRBV24-1,TGTGCCACCAGTTCCAGCCGTATATGTCGAATTAGGAGCTTC,CATSSSRICRIRSF
medium-sized,-,TRBJ2-7,TRBV6-2/TRBV6-3,TGTGCCAGCAGTTACCGGGACAACTCCTACGAGCAGTACTTC,CASSYRDNSYEQYF
medium-sized,-,TRBJ2-7,TRBV7-2,TGTGCCAGCAGCCAACGGGACCCCACTCACGAGCAGTACTTC,CASSQRDPTHEQYF
medium-sized,TRBD2,TRBJ2-3,TRBV7-2,TGTGCCAGCAGCTTAGCTAGCGGGACCACAGATACGCAGTATTTT,CASSLASGTTDTQYF
medium-sized,-,TRBJ1-2,TRBV6-2/TRBV6-3,TGTGCCAGCAGTACCGGGACCAACTATGGCTACACCTTC,CASSTGTNYGYTF
-,-,TRBJ1-1,TRBV30,TGTGCCTGGAGCTATTCGGGGCTCTGGGACACTGAAGCTTTCTTT,CAWSYSGLWDTEAFF
few,-,TRBJ2-3,TRBV7-2,TGTGCCAGCAGCTTAGGGCAGGGGTTTACAGATACGCAGTATTTT,CASSLGQGFTDTQYF
medium-sized,-,TRBJ2-3,TRBV20-1,TGCAGTGCCTCACGGACCGCAGATACGCAGTATTTT,CSASRTADTQYF
-,-,TRBJ1-5,TRBV28,TGTGCCAGCAGTACTTCTCGGGGTTTTAGCAATCAGCCCCAGCATTTT,CASSTSRGFSNQPQHF
medium-sized,TRBD1,TRBJ1-5,TRBV6-2/TRBV6-3,TGTGCCAGCAGTTATAGGACCGGACAGGGGGATTTGAATCAGCCCCAGCATTTT,CASSYRTGQGDLNQPQHF
large,-,TRBJ1-4,TRBV7-2,TGTGCCAGCAGCTTTACAGGGAAGGCTAATGAAAAACTGTTTTTT,CASSFTGKANEKLFF
medium-sized,-,TRBJ1-5,TRBV15,TGTGCCACCAGCAGAGGACCTTATAGCAATCAGCCCCAGCATTTT,CATSRGPYSNQPQHF
many,TRBD2,TRBJ2-1,TRBV7-2,TGTGCCAGCAGCTTAAAGCCCACTAGCGGGAGGGGTTATGAGCAGTTCTTC,CASSLKPTSGRGYEQFF
medium-sized,TRBD2,TRBJ2-2,TRBV5-5,TGTGCCAGCAGCTTGAGACTAGCGGGGGAGGGGGAGCTGTTTTTT,CASSLRLAGEGELFF
medium-sized,TRBD2,TRBJ2-7,TRBV12-3/TRBV12-4,TGTGCCAGCTTGGTAGCGGGAACCTACGAGCAGTACTTC,CASLVAGTYEQYF
few,TRBD2,TRBJ2-7,TRBV7-8,TGTGCCAGCAGCCCCCCATTGCGGGAGGACCGGTCCGAGCAGTACTTC,CASSPPLREDRSEQYF
medium-sized,TRBD1,TRBJ1-2,TRBV7-2,TGTGCCAGCAGCCCCGGACAGGGGGCTAACTATGGCTACACCTTC,CASSPGQGANYGYTF
large,TRBD1,TRBJ1-1,TRBV6-2/TRBV6-3,TGTGCCAGCAGTCTATTCCCGCGGACAGGCTCGAACACTGAAGCTTTCTTT,CASSLFPRTGSNTEAFF
many,TRBD2,TRBJ2-7,TRBV7-2,TGTGCCAGCAGCTTAGATGCGGGAGGAGTGGGGTTCGAGCAGTACTTC,CASSLDAGGVGFEQYF
medium-sized,-,TRBJ2-5,TRBV5-5,TGTGCCAGCAGCTTCAGGGACACCTTCACCGGGGCCCAGTACTTC,CASSFRDTFTGAQYF
medium-sized,-,TRBJ1-1,TRBV7-9,TGTGCCAGCAGCTCCCCGGGGGGGACTGAAGCTTTCTTT,CASSSPGGTEAFF
large,TRBD1,TRBJ2-7,TRBV20-1,TGCAGTGCGGGTAGACAGGGGAGAGAGTACGAGCAGTACTTC,CSAGRQGREYEQYF
medium-sized,-,TRBJ2-7,TRBV2,TGTGCCAGCAGTGAAGTAGGGTTCGCTCGCGAGCAGTACTTC,CASSEVGFAREQYF
medium-sized,TRBD2,TRBJ2-2,TRBV20-1,TGCAGTGCAAGGCAGGGGCCCAAGACTAGCGGGAGGGCCGGGGAGCTGTTTTTT,CSARQGPKTSGRAGELFF
medium-sized,-,TRBJ1-6,TRBV7-2,TGTGCCAGCAGCCCCGTCGCCAGGGGTAATTCACCCCTCCACTTT,CASSPVARGNSPLHF
large,-,TRBJ2-1,TRBV29-1,TGCAGCGTTGCCAGGGCGAATGAGCAGTTCTTC,CSVARANEQFF
many,-,TRBJ2-1,TRBV5-6,TGTGCCAGCAGCGGCTGGGCCTCCTACAATGAGCAGTTCTTC,CASSGWASYNEQFF
medium-sized,-,TRBJ1-2,TRBV20-1,TGCAGTGCTAGAGACAGGGACGCTGCGGATGGCTACACCTTC,CSARDRDAADGYTF
medium-sized,-,TRBJ2-2,TRBV6-5,TGTGCCAGCAGTTACGGTTTTACCGGGGAGCTGTTTTTT,CASSYGFTGELFF
medium-sized,-,TRBJ1-3,TRBV20-1,TGCAGTGCTACCCGAGGGGGATTCTCTGGAAACACCATATATTTT,CSATRGGFSGNTIYF